The present TCR beta chain was sequenced within a study of OX40 agonist ivuxolimab in advanced cancers. The assay was immunoSEQ multiplex PCR, and TCRdb's table has in-frame clones only and misses some. The sample records 99,000 or so clones, more than 85% being singletons. Trimming at V came to 6 bases and at J to 4 bases, leaving 11 bases not matched to a gene. There are 15 residues in the CDR3. Germline V lookup: CDR1 MNHEY, CDR2 SVGAGI. This clone was found once. The sample in question was CD4+ or CD8+ T cells sorted from blood, obtained in a trial of the OX40 agonist ivuxolimab. The chain uses TRBV6-5 and TRBJ1-2; 7 bases map to TRBD1. The sequence came from an adult with an advanced solid tumor such as melanoma, head and neck, liver or kidney cancer. Here the CDR3 reads CASRRGTDFSYGYTF. In nucleotides, the CDR3 is TGTGCCAGCAGACGTGGGACAGACTTCTCCTATGGCTACACCTTC.